The 12 T cell receptor beta chains reported below all come from one sample, sequenced in a study of T cell repertoires in cytomegalovirus infection. Their cognate antigens are unknown. MiXCR was run by TCRdb on the reads, yielding one entry per CDR3 protein. The profile shows 250,000 to 400,000 distinct CDR3 sequences, roughly 25% of them singletons. The input for sequencing was cultured PBMCs, taken from culture after CMV antigen stimulation. The receptors derive from a human donor in good health (CMV status not recorded). Some clones in this sample may be carry-over from other donors' samples.

The V and J genes are TRBV6-2 or TRBV6-3 and TRBJ2-7; 9 nucleotides match TRBD1. V shed 7 bases and J 3 bases; nucleotides not matched to a gene: 10. The length of the CDR3 is 15 residues. Germline V gives CDR1 MNHEY, CDR2 SVGEGT. The CDR3 DNA sequence: TGTGCCAGCATAAACGACAGGGGGAACTTCTACGAGCAGTACTTC. Amino acids: CASINDRGNFYEQYF.

This chain uses TRBV6-2 or TRBV6-3 with TRBJ1-6; possibly TRBD1 for D (6 bases). The CDR3 is 12 amino acids. The V and J ends lost 7 bases and 9 bases respectively, with 10 bases between them. In germline, CDR1 is MNHEY, CDR2 SVGEGT. The DNA for the CDR3 is TGTGCCAGCAAAAGACAGGCTTCACCCCTCCACTTT. Translation gives CASKRQASPLHF.

The chain combines TRBV27 with TRBJ1-2; D possibly corresponds to TRBD1 (6 bases). Trimming left V 2 bases short and J 4 bases short, with 14 bases between. The CDR3 is 15 amino acids. The germline V gene has CDR1 MNHEY and CDR2 SMNVEV (reference sequence). The CDR3 nucleotides are TGTGCCAGCAGTTTAGTAAGGGGGACCTTCTATGGCTACACCTTC. Translation: CASSLVRGTFYGYTF.

This clonotype was seen only a few times. V is TRBV4-3 and J is TRBJ2-5; possible D gene TRBD2, 5 bases. V was shortened by 3 bases and J by 5 bases, with 13 bases between the two germline ends. CDR1 LGHNA and CDR2 YSLEER come from the germline V gene. The CDR3 is made up of 14 amino acids. The CDR3 spells CASSQTAGRETQYF. CDR3 bases: TGCGCCAGCAGCCAGACTGCGGGCCGGGAGACCCAGTACTTC.

The J gene is TRBJ2-1, the V gene TRBV28, with D possibly being TRBD1 or TRBD2 (5 bases each). Germline V lookup: CDR1 MDHEN, CDR2 SYDVKM. CDR3 length equals 17 residues. Deletions cut 0 bases from V and 0 bases from J, with 12 bases between. This CDR3 reads CASSLWQGPSSYNEQFF. CDR3 bases: TGTGCCAGCAGTTTATGGCAGGGACCCAGCTCCTACAATGAGCAGTTCTTC.

The CDR3, as DNA: TGCAGTGCTAGAGACCACAAGGGACAGACTCAGCCCCAGCATTTT. Protein product: CSARDHKGQTQPQHF. The chain recombines TRBV20-1 with TRBJ1-5, with 7 bases lining up with TRBD1. Germline-derived CDR1 and CDR2 are DFQATT and SNEGSKA (reference sequence). V was clipped by 0 bases and J by 6 bases; unmatched bases: 8. The CDR3 sequence is 15 residues long.

There are a few counts of this clonotype. V and J are TRBV6-1 and TRBJ1-1, with unresolved D. The V gene's germline CDR1 is MNHNS and CDR2 SASEGT. This CDR3 contains 14 residues. Trimming pared 6 bases from V and 0 bases from J, leaving 11 bases between. The CDR3 here is CASRAVAMNTEAFF. The CDR3 DNA is TGTGCCAGCAGGGCAGTAGCTATGAACACTGAAGCTTTCTTT.

The chain couples TRBV6-2 or TRBV6-3 to TRBJ2-4; D possibly corresponds to TRBD2 (5 bases). This CDR3 spans 16 amino acids. V was cut by 2 bases and J by 0 bases, with 11 bases left in between. Germline lookup yields CDR1 MNHEY and CDR2 SVGEGT. The DNA for the CDR3 is TGTGCCAGCAGTTACCGGGGAATGGTAGCCAAAAACATTCAGTACTTC. Protein: CASSYRGMVAKNIQYF.

This clonotype was seen a handful of times. The genes are TRBV19 and TRBJ1-2, with a weak D call TRBD1 (5 bases). The germline CDR1 and CDR2 sequences are LNHDA and SQIVND (reference sequence). There are 12 residues in the CDR3. V was cut by 2 bases and J by 5 bases, with 6 bases left in between. The chain's CDR3 is CASSIQGYGYTF. CDR3 nucleotides: TGTGCCAGTAGTATACAGGGTTATGGCTACACCTTC.

This chain joins TRBV6-5 and TRBJ2-7, with 11 positions matching TRBD1. Germline CDR1 reads MNHEY; CDR2 reads SVGAGI. This CDR3 region has 15 residues. The junction had 4 bases not matched to a gene; V was cut back by 5 bases and J by 1 base. The CDR3 protein is CASSRGQGGSYEQYV. CDR3 sequence (DNA): TGTGCCAGCAGTAGGGGACAGGGGGGTTCCTACGAGCAGTACGTC.

This clonotype turned up a few times. The chain is built from TRBV9 and TRBJ1-6; a weak D match, TRBD1 (5 bases). Germline V gene lookup returns CDR1 SGDLS and CDR2 YYNGEE. CDR3 length: 14 amino acids. V was pared by 0 bases and J by 9 bases, with 10 bases between. The CDR3 sequence is CASSVGGRSSPLHF. CDR3 nucleotides: TGTGCCAGCAGCGTAGGGGGCAGGAGTTCACCCCTCCACTTT.

The chain uses TRBV4-1 and TRBJ2-5, with D maybe TRBD2 (6 bases). Germline-derived CDR1 and CDR2 are MGHRA and YSYEKL. This CDR3 comprises 13 residues. The germline V and J ends were trimmed by 4 bases and 4 bases, with 10 bases remaining between them. Here the CDR3 reads CASSRRDLETQYF. Written as DNA, the CDR3 is TGCGCCAGCAGCCGCCGGGACTTAGAGACCCAGTACTTC.